The rows below give T cell receptor beta chains drawn from one sample of a study of identifying expanded T cells in peripheral blood. Some clones are missing from TCRdb's copy, which holds only in-frame ones; the method was immunoSEQ multiplex PCR. The sample lists 70,000 to 100,000 clones, around nine tenths occurring once. Specimen: blood. All receptors derive from a person aged 18 to 75 in good health. Both conserved end residues are part of each CDR3. A D gene is named only where the DNA matches it firmly. Not all rows give a size; the values are once, few, many and, for expanded clones, a class.

TRBJ1-1 NA TRBV28 NA TGTGCCAGCAGTTTAGGTGCAGGAAAAGGGAGAGTAGCTTTCTTT CASSLGAGKGRVAFF
TRBJ2-7 few TRBV6-6 TRBD1 TGTGCCAGCAGTTACTCGGGGACAGGGACCTACGAGCAGTACTTC CASSYSGTGTYEQYF
TRBJ2-2 NA TRBV7-6 NA TGTGCCAGCAGAGGGGGAACCGGGGAGCTGTTTTTT CASRGGTGELFF
TRBJ1-4 NA TRBV27 NA TGTGCCAGCAGAGCAACAGGGTCTACTAATGAAAAACTGTTTTTT CASRATGSTNEKLFF
TRBJ2-5 NA TRBV7-9 NA TGTGCCAGCAGCTTAGTGTGGGGGGAGACCCAGTACTTC CASSLVWGETQYF
TRBJ1-5 NA TRBV7-9 NA TGTGCCAGCAACCGGGACTTCAATCAGCCCCAGCATTTT CASNRDFNQPQHF
TRBJ2-3 NA TRBV19 TRBD2 TGTGCCAGTCAAAGGTACGACGCGGGAGGAGGCACAGATACGCAGTATTTT CASQRYDAGGGTDTQYF
TRBJ2-7 once TRBV4-3 TRBD2 TGCGCCAGCAGCCAAGCCCACGGGGACTACTACGAGCAGTACTTC CASSQAHGDYYEQYF
TRBJ2-1 NA TRBV4-2 NA TGTGCCAGCAGCCAAGGGATCCGGGAGAGCTCCTACAATGAGCAGTTCTTC CASSQGIRESSYNEQFF
TRBJ1-1 NA TRBV19 NA TGTGCCAGTAGTTTTCGGACGGACATGAACACTGAAGCTTTCTTT CASSFRTDMNTEAFF
TRBJ2-4 NA TRBV27 NA TGTGCCAGCAGTTTACAGGGGGCCAAAAACATTCAGTACTTC CASSLQGAKNIQYF
TRBJ2-2 NA TRBV7-6 NA TGTGCCAGCAGCCGTGGAGCGGGTTCTACCGGGGAGCTGTTTTTT CASSRGAGSTGELFF
TRBJ1-2 few TRBV30 NA TGTGCCTGGAGATATACGTATGGCTACACCTTC CAWRYTYGYTF
TRBJ1-5 NA TRBV28 NA TGTGCCAGCAGTAGAGGGGATAGCAATCAGCCCCAGCATTTT CASSRGDSNQPQHF
TRBJ2-7 NA TRBV30 NA TGTGCCTGGGGGACCTCGACCTACGAGCAGTACTTC CAWGTSTYEQYF
TRBJ2-1 NA TRBV28 NA TGTGCCAGCACGCCGGACGTACGCTCCTACAATGAGCAGTTCTTC CASTPDVRSYNEQFF
TRBJ1-2 NA TRBV6-5 TRBD1 TGTGCCAGCAGTTACAGCCCTACCGGACAGGGGGATGGCTACACCTTC CASSYSPTGQGDGYTF
TRBJ1-1 NA TRBV10-3 NA TGTGCCATCAATGGGGGGTTGGGCACTGAAGCTTTCTTT CAINGGLGTEAFF
TRBJ2-6 NA TRBV15 NA TGTGCCACCAGCAGAGTCGAGCACACAGCCTCTGGGGCCAACGTCCTGACTTTC CATSRVEHTASGANVLTF
TRBJ2-7 NA TRBV28 NA TGTGCCAGCAGGGCCGGGCCCCTCTTCGACGAGCAGTACTTC CASRAGPLFDEQYF